What follows are 7 T cell receptor beta chains derived from one specimen sequenced in a study of blood T cell repertoires in COVID-19. Measured with immunoSEQ multiplex PCR; TCRdb has only the in-frame clones, and not every one. The top ten clones hold approximately 7.3% of a sample with 300,000 to 400,000 clones, around nine tenths of them seen once. Material for sequencing was peripheral blood. Source of these receptors: a woman aged 70-85 years with COVID-19, enrolled during active disease.

The genes are TRBV19 and TRBJ1-5; D perhaps matches TRBD1 (5 bases). V lost 4 bases and J 3 bases, leaving 13 bases between the germline ends. Germline CDR1 reads LNHDA; CDR2 reads SQIVND (reference sequence). This CDR3 comprises 15 residues. CDR3 bases: TGTGCCAGTAGTACTACAGGCGTTACCAATCAGCCCCAGCATTTT. This gives the protein CASSTTGVTNQPQHF.

The rearrangement joins TRBV27 to TRBJ2-3; 11 positions agree with TRBD2. The CDR3 loop spans 16 amino acids. The V gene's germline CDR1 is MNHEY and CDR2 SMNVEV (reference sequence). V dropped 8 bases and J dropped 5; count of bases not matched to a gene: 12. CDR3 DNA sequence: TGTGCCAGCGGACCCTCTCTAGCGGGGGGTTTAGATACGCAGTATTTT. Protein product: CASGPSLAGGLDTQYF.

This sequence joins TRBV5-1 and TRBJ1-2; a weak D match, TRBD1 (5 bases). Germline V lookup: CDR1 SGHRS, CDR2 YFSETQ. The CDR3 covers 12 residues. The V and J ends lost 0 bases and 5 bases respectively, with 5 bases between them. Here the CDR3 DNA reads TGCGCCAGCAGCTTGGGACAGTATGGCTACACCTTC. Encoded protein: CASSLGQYGYTF.

The rearrangement uses TRBV28 and TRBJ2-1; D is ambiguous. Germline values: CDR1 MDHEN, CDR2 SYDVKM. There are 14 residues in the CDR3. V was shortened by 6 bases and J by 1 base, with 10 bases between the two germline ends. For the CDR3, the DNA is TGTGCCAGCAGCTCAACGGGTTCCTACAATGAGCAGTTCTTC. Protein sequence: CASSSTGSYNEQFF.

This rearrangement joins TRBV19 to TRBJ2-7; D perhaps matches TRBD1 (8 bases). V lost 7 bases and J 2 bases, leaving 18 bases between the germline ends. The CDR3 loop spans 15 amino acids. The germline V gene has CDR1 LNHDA and CDR2 SQIVND (reference sequence). The chain's CDR3 is CASKGSGTGPYEQYF. The DNA of the CDR3 is TGTGCCAGTAAAGGAAGCGGGACAGGACCCTACGAGCAGTACTTC. The full variable domain, with the rest looked up from reference TRBV19 and TRBJ2-7, is DGGITQSPKYLFRKEGQNVTLSCEQNLNHDAMYWYRQDPGQGLRLIYYSQIVNDFQKGDIAEGYSVSREKKESFPLTVTSAQKNPTAFYLCASKGSGTGPYEQYFGPGTRLTVT.

This sequence joins TRBV7-9 and TRBJ1-2, with D unclear. Trimming stripped 4 bases from V and 4 bases from J, with 4 bases between. The germline gives CDR1 SEHNR, CDR2 FQNEAQ (reference sequence). This CDR3 has 11 amino acids. This CDR3 reads CASSYSYGYTF. DNA for the CDR3: TGTGCCAGCAGCTACAGCTATGGCTACACCTTC.

This chain uses TRBV2 with TRBJ1-3; 7 bases are shared with TRBD1. J gave up 0 bases and V 4 bases, and 15 bases lay outside the gene matches. The CDR3 extends over 19 amino acids. Germline V gene lookup returns CDR1 SNHLY and CDR2 FYNNEI. The CDR3 reads CASSVRGQSGRHSGNTIYF. The CDR3 region has the DNA TGTGCCAGCAGTGTACGGGGACAGAGTGGCCGTCACTCTGGAAACACCATATATTTT.